A single sample gave rise to the 12 T cell receptor beta chains below, sequenced in a study of CD8+CD57+ T cells in acquired aplastic anemia. The use of genomic DNA as template underpinned the TCR beta VDJ and CDR3 profiling. TCRdb reprocessed the reads via MiXCR and lists one record per CDR3 protein. The data show about 40,000 distinct CDR3 sequences, 55% to 80% seen once. The specimen sequenced was sorted CD4+, CD8+, or CD8+CD57+ T cells (not recorded which) from PBMCs. These receptors all stem from a human donor in good health, serving as a control.

This clonotype was observed once. The rearrangement joins TRBV4-1 to TRBJ2-7, with 11 bases aligning to TRBD2. V trimming: 1 base; J trimming: 5 bases; junction bases outside the gene matches: 7. Germline lookup yields CDR1 MGHRA and CDR2 YSYEKL. This CDR3 comprises 16 residues. CDR3 nucleotides: TGCGCCAGCAGCCAAGTCGGATTAGCGGGGGGGCACGAGCAGTACTTC. Translated, it gives CASSQVGLAGGHEQYF.

V usage is TRBV2 and J usage is TRBJ1-2; D unclear. V gave up 3 bases and J gave up 2 bases, with 10 bases separating them. Germline lookup yields CDR1 SNHLY and CDR2 FYNNEI. The CDR3 length is 14 residues. Written as DNA, the CDR3 is TGTGCCAGCAGTGACGGCCCACAGAACTATGGCTACACCTTC. Translating gives CASSDGPQNYGYTF.

The gene calls are TRBV25-1 and TRBJ2-2; 7 nucleotides line up with TRBD1. V shed 6 bases, J shed 8 bases, and the junction held 6 bases outside the gene matches. This CDR3 comprises 13 residues. CDR1 is MGHDK, CDR2 SYGVNS, per germline. The CDR3: CASSRPGGGELFF. The CDR3 coding sequence is TGTGCCAGCAGCCGTCCAGGGGGAGGGGAGCTGTTTTTT.

The chain is built from TRBV19 and TRBJ1-5; 7 bases match TRBD1. This CDR3 is built from 15 residues. The V gene's germline CDR1 is LNHDA and CDR2 SQIVND (reference sequence). V was clipped by 3 bases and J by 4 bases; unmatched bases: 6. The CDR3 is CASSIKTGNNQPQHF. The CDR3 nucleotides read TGTGCCAGTAGTATTAAGACAGGGAATAATCAGCCCCAGCATTTT.

The chain joins TRBV7-9 to TRBJ1-1, with D perhaps TRBD1 (6 bases). Germline V CDR1 and CDR2: SEHNR, FQNEAQ (reference sequence). V was clipped by 5 bases and J by 1 base, with 11 bases between them. The CDR3 length is 14 residues. Here the CDR3 reads CASSKPGQNTEAFF. Here the CDR3 DNA reads TGTGCCAGCAGCAAGCCGGGACAGAACACTGAAGCTTTCTTT.

This clonotype was seen repeatedly, ten times or more. The V gene is TRBV6-2 or TRBV6-3, the J gene TRBJ2-3, with a weak D call TRBD1 (5 bases). V was clipped by 2 bases and J by 5 bases, with 8 bases between them. CDR3 length: 13 residues. Germline CDR1 is MNHEY and CDR2 is SVGEGT. CDR3 nucleotide sequence: TGTGCCAGCAGTTACGATACAGGAGATACGCAGTATTTT. Its protein product is CASSYDTGDTQYF.

The chain recombines TRBV7-9 with TRBJ1-5; 7 nucleotides match TRBD1. With 5 bases clipped from V and 3 bases from J, the junction kept 4 bases outside the gene matches. Germline V gene lookup returns CDR1 SEHNR and CDR2 FQNEAQ (reference sequence). CDR3 size: 14 residues. The CDR3 here is CASSIGQANQPQHF. The CDR3 nucleotides read TGTGCCAGCAGCATCGGACAGGCCAATCAGCCCCAGCATTTT.

This clonotype has only a few counts. The chain recombines TRBV15 with TRBJ2-5; D is unresolved. Between the trimmed V and J ends, which lost 3 bases and 2 bases, there was a span of 7 bases. The germline gives CDR1 LNHNV, CDR2 YYDKDF (reference sequence). The CDR3 totals 13 residues. CDR3 region: CATSRTKQETQYF. CDR3 nucleotides: TGTGCCACCAGCAGGACAAAACAAGAGACCCAGTACTTC.

This rearrangement joins TRBV29-1 to TRBJ2-3; tentatively, D is TRBD1 (6 bases). V gave up 4 bases and J gave up 1 base, with 9 bases separating them. This CDR3 region has 13 residues. Germline V lookup: CDR1 SQVTM, CDR2 ANQGSEA. CDR3 loop: CSVGRQGTDTQYF. The DNA for the CDR3 is TGCAGCGTTGGGAGACAGGGCACAGATACGCAGTATTTT.

This CDR3 is CASSAAGTAYGYTF. CDR3 in DNA: TGTGCCAGCAGTGCGGCCGGGACAGCTTATGGCTACACCTTC. The V call is TRBV2, the J call TRBJ1-2; the match to TRBD1 covers 7 bases. The CDR3 sequence is 14 residues long. The junction had 7 bases not matched to a gene; V was cut back by 4 bases and J by 5 bases. Per the germline V gene, CDR1 is SNHLY and CDR2 is FYNNEI.

This clonotype was seen only once. The chain combines TRBV7-2 with TRBJ2-5; 8 nucleotides match TRBD1. Germline V gene data show CDR1 as SGHTA and CDR2 as FQGNSA. V was clipped by 9 bases and J by 5 bases; unmatched bases: 11. The CDR3 totals 14 residues. As DNA, the CDR3 is TGTGCCAGTAAACGGACAGGGAGGAGGGAGACCCAGTACTTC. This encodes CASKRTGRRETQYF.

The chain employs TRBV7-8 and TRBJ1-6; D might be TRBD1 (5 bases). Germline-derived CDR1 and CDR2 are SGHVS and FQNEAQ. CDR3 length: 16 amino acids. V lost 5 bases and J lost 7, with 18 bases in between. The CDR3 DNA reads TGTGCCAGCAGCCTCGGGCAGGGAGGGTGGAATTCACCCCTCCACTTT. This gives the protein CASSLGQGGWNSPLHF.